This T cell receptor (beta chain) was identified in a study of shared clonotypes between healthy human individuals. Study-wide results and caveats: Enrolling few donors narrowed the genetic and exposure-history diversity that was represented.

Participating donors were healthy, HIV-negative adults free of recent acute infections or vaccinations. Generated by immunoSEQ multiplex PCR, the TCRdb table keeps only in-frame clones and is missing some. The sample consists of more than 450,000 clones, roughly 78% of them appearing once. Notes on this clone: Its antigen is undetermined. Other DNA sequences in this sample translate to the same CDR3.

The sequenced sample consisted of PBMCs. The sequence was obtained from a woman aged 35 to 49 in good health. Some clones in this sample may be carry-over from other donors' samples.

The CDR3 loop is CASSSGQGDQPQHF. The CDR3 DNA is TGCGCCAGCAGCTCGGGACAGGGAGATCAGCCCCAGCATTTT. The chain uses TRBV5-1 and TRBJ1-5; 9 positions match TRBD1. The CDR3 contains 14 residues. The germline V gene encodes CDR1 SGHRS and CDR2 YFSETQ. J gave up 5 bases and V 3 bases, and 3 bases lay outside the gene matches.